This is a list of T cell receptor beta chains from one sample in a study of regulatory T cells in long-lasting Graves disease. Each CDR3 protein is one row after TCRdb ran MiXCR on the multiplex PCR reads. The table records roughly 510,000 distinct CDR3 sequences, around 16% of them present only once. This sample was also put to use in a study of T cells in Graves' hyperthyroidism and ophthalmopathy.

The sequencing used peripheral blood mononuclear cells (PBMCs), collected at new diagnosis, from a patient treated with antithyroid drugs. The receptor source for this set is a man aged 18 to 30 with Graves disease. The CDR3 runs from the conserved cysteine through the conserved F or W. The D gene is left open where the match is weak. Clone size, where shown, is once, few, many, or a class for clones that have expanded.

>TRBJ2-7|many|TRBV10-3|.
TGTGCCATCTCCTCTGGCAGGGGCGACGAGCAGTACTTC
CAISSGRGDEQYF
>TRBJ2-1|few|TRBV6-1|.
TGTGCCAGCAGTCCCCATGGATTGGGCGGCGATGAGCAGTTCTTC
CASSPHGLGGDEQFF
>TRBJ2-7|many|TRBV3-1|.
TGTGCCAGCAGCCAAGTGGCGGGGGCGGGTGAGCAGTACTTC
CASSQVAGAGEQYF
>TRBJ2-1|many|TRBV7-9|TRBD2
TGTGCCAGCAGCTCAACTGGTGGGAGGGATGAGCAGTTCTTC
CASSSTGGRDEQFF
>TRBJ2-1|few|TRBV14|.
TGTGCCAGCAGCCAAAGAGACCACAGGGCGTTCTTC
CASSQRDHRAFF
>TRBJ2-1|.|TRBV6-1|TRBD1
TGTGCCAGCAGGCCGGGACAGGGATTCAATGAGCAGTTCTTC
CASRPGQGFNEQFF
>TRBJ1-3|few|TRBV5-1|.
TGCGCCAGCAGCTTAGACAATCCTGGAAACACCATATATTTT
CASSLDNPGNTIYF
>TRBJ2-7|few|TRBV20-1|TRBD1
TGCAGTGCTAGCCAGGGGGCGGCCTACGAGCAGTACTTC
CSASQGAAYEQYF
>TRBJ2-7|few|TRBV19|.
TGTGCCAGTAGTCCCGGGGGGGGGACAGACACTACCGAGCAGTACTTC
CASSPGGGTDTTEQYF
>TRBJ2-1|.|TRBV27|.
TGTGCCAGCAGTGATAGCGGTTCCTACAATGAGCAGTTCTTC
CASSDSGSYNEQFF
>TRBJ2-3|many|TRBV12-3/TRBV12-4|TRBD2
TGTGCCAGCAGTCAATTAGCGGGGGTAAGAGATACGCAGTATTTT
CASSQLAGVRDTQYF
>TRBJ1-1|many|TRBV7-6|.
TGTGCCAGCTCCACCGGGGGGGCGGGCACTGAAGCTTTCTTT
CASSTGGAGTEAFF
>TRBJ2-7|.|TRBV27|.
TGTGCCAGCAGTTTAAGCCTCGGGACGGATTCCTACGAGCAGTACTTC
CASSLSLGTDSYEQYF
>TRBJ1-5|few|TRBV19|.
TGTGCCAGTAACATGGCCTCTAGGGATACAGCCCAGCATTTT
CASNMASRDTAQHF
>TRBJ1-1|many|TRBV11-2|.
TGTGCCAGCAGCTTAGATCTTTCGAACACTGAAGCTTTCTTT
CASSLDLSNTEAFF
>TRBJ1-5|few|TRBV12-3/TRBV12-4|.
TGTGCCAGCAGTTTAGAAGGGTTTCAGCCCCAGCATTTT
CASSLEGFQPQHF
>TRBJ1-1|.|TRBV5-1|.
TGCGCCAGCAGCGTGTCACACCAGAACACTGAAGCTTTCTTT
CASSVSHQNTEAFF
>TRBJ2-5|few|TRBV18|.
TGTGCCAGCTCACCATCCATTGATGAGACCCAGTACTTC
CASSPSIDETQYF
>TRBJ2-2|few|TRBV20-1|TRBD2
TGCAGTGCTAGAGATTCCGCTAGCGGGAGGGGGGGCACCGGGGAGCTGTTTTTT
CSARDSASGRGGTGELFF
>TRBJ1-2|few|TRBV4-1|.
TGCGCCAGCAGCCCCACCACAGGGCTCCCTGGCTACACCTTC
CASSPTTGLPGYTF
>TRBJ2-4|.|TRBV20-1|.
TGCAGTGCTAGTCTGGGAAACATTCAGTACTTC
CSASLGNIQYF
>TRBJ2-1|few|TRBV19|.
TGTGCCAGTAGCCTCCCGTCGACAGTATGGGAGCAGTTCTTC
CASSLPSTVWEQFF
>TRBJ2-7|.|TRBV2|TRBD1
TGTGCCAGCAGTGAAGCGGTGAGGCTCCCCCGGGACAGGGATCGCGAGCAGTACTTC
CASSEAVRLPRDRDREQYF
>TRBJ2-1|many|TRBV29-1|TRBD2
TGCAGCGTAGGAGGACTAGCGGTTAATGAGCAGTTCTTC
CSVGGLAVNEQFF
>TRBJ2-1|many|TRBV11-2|TRBD1
TGTGCCAGCAGCCGAGCCGGGACAGGGGACCATGAGCAGTTCTTC
CASSRAGTGDHEQFF
>TRBJ1-2|once|TRBV20-1|.
TGCAGTGCTAGTGCGGGGGGGGGTAGCTATGGCTACACCTTC
CSASAGGGSYGYTF
>TRBJ1-5|.|TRBV4-1|.
TGCGCCAGCAGCAGGGATAACAGGGCGGATCAGCCCCAGCATTTT
CASSRDNRADQPQHF
>TRBJ1-5|few|TRBV20-1|.
TGCAGTGCTAGAGATCCCGGGTCTGGCAATCAGCCCCAGCATTTT
CSARDPGSGNQPQHF
>TRBJ2-7|many|TRBV11-2|TRBD1
TGTGCCAGCAGCTTAGGGGGACAGAATGGCTACGAGCAGTACTTC
CASSLGGQNGYEQYF
>TRBJ2-3|few|TRBV15|.
TGTGCCACCAGCAGAGTTGAGAATACGCAGTATTTT
CATSRVENTQYF
>TRBJ1-1|.|TRBV6-2/TRBV6-3|.
TGTGCCAGCAGCCATGGCGAAGACACTGAAGCTTTCTTT
CASSHGEDTEAFF
>TRBJ2-7|few|TRBV14|TRBD2
TGTGCCAGCAGCTTTGGACCGGGAGGGAGTTACGAGCAGTACTTC
CASSFGPGGSYEQYF
>TRBJ1-4|many|TRBV5-1|.
TGCGCCAGCATGAACGGGGCAAGGGCAACTAATGAAAAACTGTTTTTT
CASMNGARATNEKLFF
>TRBJ2-1|few|TRBV24-1|TRBD2
TGTGCCACCGGGACTAGCGGGAGGGTCTATGAGCAGTTCTTC
CATGTSGRVYEQFF
>TRBJ2-7|many|TRBV12-3/TRBV12-4|.
TGTGCCAGCAGTGCCACCCGAGACATGGCCTCGTACGAGCAGTACTTC
CASSATRDMASYEQYF
>TRBJ2-5|many|TRBV20-1|TRBD2
TGCAGTGCTTCCGGGACTAGCGGGACTCAAGAGACCCAGTACTTC
CSASGTSGTQETQYF
>TRBJ2-5|many|TRBV20-1|TRBD2
TGCAGTGCTAGAGTAACTAGCGGGAGAAAAGAGACCCAGTACTTC
CSARVTSGRKETQYF
>TRBJ2-3|few|TRBV25-1|TRBD2
TGTGCCAGCAGGCGGGAGCTGGCAGATACGCAGTATTTT
CASRRELADTQYF
>TRBJ1-4|few|TRBV18|.
TGTGCCAGCTCACCACCAGGGGATGAAAAACTGTTTTTT
CASSPPGDEKLFF
>TRBJ1-5|.|TRBV18|.
TGTGCCAGCTCACACGGACAGTCGGGTGGGACCCAGCATTTT
CASSHGQSGGTQHF
>TRBJ1-2|.|TRBV12-3/TRBV12-4|TRBD1
TGTGCCAGCAGCCCGACAGGGGTGGCACACTATGGCTACACCTTC
CASSPTGVAHYGYTF
>TRBJ1-2|.|TRBV4-1|.
TGCGCCAGCAGCAAGCTGGGGAGGGTGAGCGGCTACACCTTC
CASSKLGRVSGYTF
>TRBJ2-5|many|TRBV28|.
TGTGCCAGCAGTTCTCCCGGTTACCAAGAGACCCAGTACTTC
CASSSPGYQETQYF
>TRBJ2-5|many|TRBV7-2|TRBD2
TGTGCCAGCAGCTTATTCGGGCGGGAGGGCCAAGAGACCCAGTACTTC
CASSLFGREGQETQYF
>TRBJ1-2|few|TRBV20-1|.
TGCAGTGCTAGAGATACGGAGATACTCCCGCCCTATGGCTACACCTTC
CSARDTEILPPYGYTF
>TRBJ1-2|many|TRBV15|.
TGTGCCACCAGCAGAGATCGTTCCTATGGCTACACCTTC
CATSRDRSYGYTF
>TRBJ2-5|few|TRBV7-6|TRBD1
TGTGCCAGCAGCTTAGTTGGGACAGGGGCGGGGGAGACCCAGTACTTC
CASSLVGTGAGETQYF
>TRBJ1-6|.|TRBV5-1|.
TGCGCCAGCAGCTTGGATACGAGCTCCTATAATTCACCCCTCCACTTT
CASSLDTSSYNSPLHF